This T cell receptor (beta chain) was captured by sequencing in a study of OX40 agonist ivuxolimab in advanced cancers. Regarding the complete study: Ivuxolimab was a fully human IgG2 agonistic monoclonal antibody targeting the costimulatory receptor OX40 (CD134). Intravenous ivuxolimab was administered to patients every 2 weeks at six dose levels: 0.01, 0.1, 0.3, 1.5, 3 and 10 mg/kg. Of the roughly 52 dose-escalation patients, hepatocellular carcinoma was present in around 20, melanoma in approximately 15, renal cell carcinoma in 9 and head and neck cancer in 9. In the dose-escalation cohort, more than 75% of patients were male, and the mean age was approximately 60 years, with a range of 23 to 79. Patients were allowed to have had prior anti-PD-1, anti-PD-L1 or anti-CTLA-4 therapy, and around two fifths of the dose-escalation patients had been treated with checkpoint inhibitors. Partial responses were achieved by three dose-escalation patients, of whom one had hepatocellular carcinoma and two had cutaneous melanoma. Peripheral TCRbeta sequencing aimed to test whether ivuxolimab altered TCR sequence diversity and caused clonal T-cell expansion. The paper reports the monotherapy dose-escalation portion (N of about 51 patients) of the phase I ivuxolimab trial. The study at large found these results: At doses of 0.1 to 3.0 mg/kg, clonal expansion of both CD4+ and CD8+ T cells in blood was seen between baseline and week 6. Antigen specificity was not determined for the clonally expanded peripheral T cells. After ivuxolimab, expanded clones were on average more numerous among CD8+ T cells than among CD4+ T cells. In partial responders in the 0.1-3.0 mg/kg groups, normalized peripheral clonal expansion was found to be among the lowest, especially among CD8+ T cells. Low levels of normalized T-cell clonal expansion were also seen in some patients who did not respond.

The CDR3 goes from the cysteine to the phenylalanine over 12 residues. Left in the record is the CDR3 DNA by itself, 36 bases read in frame from the first base. The germline V gene provides CDR1 MNHEY and CDR2 SVGAGI. V sheds 8 bases and J sheds 7 bases, leaving 12 bases between their ends. For sequencing of the TCRbeta CDR3 region, genomic DNA was extracted from the sorted cells. TCRbeta CDR3 regions were sequenced using the immunoSEQ Assay. TCRdb provides this immuneACCESS table in a form limited to in-frame rearrangements. Some clones are lacking; in checked studies, under half of them reflect an unresolved V gene, and why the rest are absent is not known. A total of fewer than 85,000 clones appear in this sample, over 75% of them only once. Around 0.78% of the sample is taken by the ten largest. Note on this clone: Its antigen target is currently unknown. Nothing much larger sits one base from this clone, and base qualities are not available.

The trial excluded patients who had a history of autoimmune disease or were on systemic immunosuppression. In every dose cohort, peripheral blood was drawn for TCR sequencing at baseline, cycle 4 day 1, and cycle 7 day 1. Samples were obtained from an open-label, multicenter, first-in-human phase I dose-escalation trial of ivuxolimab. Adults with locally advanced or metastatic melanoma, renal cell carcinoma, hepatocellular carcinoma or head and neck squamous cell carcinoma were enrolled in the trial. Before TCR sequencing, CD4+ and CD8+ T cells were separately sorted from peripheral blood. The clonotype was recovered from an adult with an advanced solid tumor such as melanoma, head and neck, liver or kidney cancer. Here the chain combines TRBV6-5 and TRBJ1-5; the best D guess is TRBD1, with 5 bases matching. The input for sequencing was CD4+ or CD8+ T cells sorted from blood, taken in a trial of the OX40 agonist ivuxolimab. The DNA is TGTGCCAGCGGGCAGGGAAGACAGCCCCAGCATTTT. This translates into CASGQGRQPQHF.